Below are 13 T cell receptor beta chains sequenced from a single sample in a study of blood T cell repertoires in COVID-19 (dated by TCRdb to between 2020 and 2021). The library was produced with the immunoSEQ multiplex PCR assay. Sourced from immuneACCESS, this table was stored by TCRdb with only in-frame sequences that have V and J called. A share of the clones is absent; for the studies checked, an unresolved V gene accounts for under half, and the remainder has no known explanation. Here the sample has tens of thousands of clones; around 90% occur a single time. The ten largest account for roughly 45% of the sample. Input material: peripheral blood. All receptors come from a human donor in a cohort sampled during active COVID-19.

This clone was counted once. The chain couples TRBV5-1 to TRBJ2-6, with D perhaps matching TRBD2 (5 bases). Germline-derived CDR1 and CDR2 are SGHRS and YFSETQ. Trimming took 3 bases from V and 0 from J, leaving 7 bases between them. The CDR3 runs to 15 residues. The CDR3 reads CASSSGSSGANVLTF. The CDR3 coding sequence is TGCGCCAGCAGCTCGGGAAGCTCTGGGGCCAACGTCCTGACTTTC.

For this clone: An end of the junction does not agree with germline; a read error may underlie this. This sequence joins TRBV6-2 or TRBV6-3 and TRBJ2-7, with D possibly being TRBD2 (5 bases). CDR1 and CDR2 from the germline V gene are MNHEY and SVGEGT. This CDR3 region has 12 residues. In DNA form, the CDR3 reads TGTGCCAGCAGTTACTCGATAGACTACCAGGACTTC. It encodes CASSYSIDYQDF.

This chain joins TRBV19 and TRBJ1-4; D might be TRBD1 (6 bases). V lost 4 bases and J 12 bases, leaving 15 bases between the germline ends. CDR3 length equals 13 residues. Germline V lookup: CDR1 LNHDA, CDR2 SQIVND (reference sequence). In DNA, the CDR3 is TGTGCCAGTAGTAATCGGGGGGCCCCCCAACTGTTTTTT. Residues: CASSNRGAPQLFF.

The chain has TRBV18 and TRBJ1-4, with D maybe TRBD1 (5 bases). Germline CDR1 is KGHSH and CDR2 is LQKENI. Trimming cost V 2 bases and J 8 bases, with 12 bases left between them. This CDR3 contains 14 residues. The CDR3 loop reads CASSPAGLGEKLFF. The CDR3 bases are TGTGCCAGCTCACCAGCAGGGTTGGGCGAAAAACTGTTTTTT.

The V gene is TRBV27, the J gene TRBJ2-7; 7 bases fit TRBD2. The CDR3 spans 13 residues. V dropped 10 bases and J dropped 7; count of bases not matched to a gene: 13. In germline, CDR1 is MNHEY, CDR2 SMNVEV (reference sequence). CDR3 residues: CATPGLPPYEQYF. DNA for the CDR3: TGTGCCACCCCGGGACTACCGCCTTATGAGCAGTACTTC.

The chain employs TRBV20-1 and TRBJ2-3, with 7 positions matching TRBD2. The length of the CDR3 is 15 residues. Germline CDR1 is DFQATT and CDR2 is SNEGSKA (reference sequence). V was pared by 3 bases and J by 4 bases, with 10 bases of the junction left unmatched. The CDR3 loop reads CSASGSGSRPDTQYF. The DNA for the CDR3 is TGCAGTGCTAGTGGTAGCGGGTCTCGACCAGATACGCAGTATTTT.

This chain connects TRBV12-3 or TRBV12-4 to TRBJ2-1; 7 bases match TRBD1. V gave up 6 bases and J gave up 9 bases; unmatched junction bases: 5. The CDR3 has 12 residues. The CDR3 nucleotides are TGTGCCAGCAGGCTAGGGACAGCTGAGCAGTTCTTC. This sequence encodes CASRLGTAEQFF.

This rearrangement joins TRBV6-2 or TRBV6-3 to TRBJ2-1, with 8 bases fitting TRBD2. Germline V gene lookup returns CDR1 MNHEY and CDR2 SVGEGT. This CDR3 is built from 20 residues. After removal of 4 bases from V and 6 bases from J, the junction contained 23 bases not matched to a gene. CDR3 sequence: CASSSPRARSANREGNEQFF. DNA for the CDR3: TGTGCCAGCAGTTCGCCCCGGGCCCGGAGTGCGAATCGGGAGGGCAATGAGCAGTTCTTC.

The rearrangement joins TRBV9 to TRBJ2-7, with TRBD2 matching 10 bases. J was trimmed by 6 bases and V by 0 bases; bases with no gene match: 12. Per germline, CDR1 SGDLS and CDR2 YYNGEE. This CDR3 contains 17 residues. The CDR3 DNA sequence: TGTGCCAGCAGCGTAGAGGGTAGCGGGGGGCCAGGGGGCGAGCAGTACTTC. This sequence encodes CASSVEGSGGPGGEQYF.

This sequence joins TRBV25-1 and TRBJ1-1; no reliable D call. CDR1 and CDR2 from the germline V gene are MGHDK and SYGVNS. CDR3 length: 14 amino acids. V lost 5 bases and J lost 5, with 15 bases in between. The CDR3 DNA reads as TGTGCCAGCAGTCGGAGGGAGGGATGGACTGAAGCTTTCTTT. Translating gives CASSRREGWTEAFF. The entire variable domain, with the rest obtained from reference TRBV25-1 and TRBJ1-1, is as follows: EADIYQTPRYLVIGTGKKITLECSQTMGHDKMYWYQQDPGMELHLIHYSYGVNSTEKGDLSSESTVSRIRTEHFPLTLESARPSHTSQYLCASSRREGWTEAFFGQGTRLTVV.

The gene calls are TRBV4-3 and TRBJ2-3; D is undetermined. Germline V gene data show CDR1 as LGHNA and CDR2 as YSLEER. The germline V and J ends were trimmed by 1 base and 2 bases, with 10 bases remaining between them. The CDR3 covers 15 residues. The CDR3 protein is CASSQGGLPTDTQYF. The CDR3 coding sequence is TGCGCCAGCAGCCAAGGTGGCTTGCCCACAGATACGCAGTATTTT.

The V and J genes are TRBV28 and TRBJ2-3, with a tentative D call TRBD2 (5 bases). CDR1 is MDHEN, CDR2 SYDVKM, per germline. Trimming left V 4 bases short and J 6 bases short, with 14 bases between. The CDR3 has 14 amino acids. The CDR3 is CASSWFSVRDTQYF. CDR3 nucleotide sequence: TGTGCCAGCAGTTGGTTTAGCGTACGGGATACGCAGTATTTT.

This chain connects TRBV19 to TRBJ2-7; TRBD2 is a possible D gene (5 bases). V was shortened by 3 bases and J by 8 bases, with 14 bases between the two germline ends. Germline V gene lookup returns CDR1 LNHDA and CDR2 SQIVND (reference sequence). CDR3 length: 13 residues. The CDR3 protein is CASSIESGLQQYF. CDR3 nucleotides: TGTGCCAGTAGTATCGAAAGCGGTTTGCAGCAGTACTTC.